Below, 17 T cell receptor beta chains from the same sample are listed, as sequenced in a study of breast tumors, draining lymph nodes, adjacent tissues. Axillary draining lymph nodes of breast cancer patients supplied the node samples. MiXCR, run by TCRdb on the multiplex PCR reads, gives a single entry per CDR3 protein. The sample records tens of thousands of distinct CDR3 sequences, roughly 28% being singletons. Sequencing was done on a sample of axillary lymph node tissue. The receptors derive from a female donor with breast cancer. Some clones in this sample may be carry-over from other donors' samples.

The chain links TRBV19 to TRBJ1-2, with TRBD1 as a possible D gene (5 bases). Trimming left V 7 bases short and J 6 bases short, with 12 bases between. The CDR3 covers 12 residues. CDR1 and CDR2 from the germline V gene are LNHDA and SQIVND (reference sequence). The CDR3 bases are TGTGCCAGTACGGGGACCGCGCATGGCTACACCTTC. It is translated as CASTGTAHGYTF.

This clonotype was counted at least ten times. This chain connects TRBV7-9 to TRBJ2-5; D is unclear. V was shortened by 0 bases and J by 2 bases, with 4 bases between the two germline ends. The CDR3 spans 13 residues. Germline V gives CDR1 SEHNR, CDR2 FQNEAQ (reference sequence). CDR3 in DNA: TGTGCCAGCAGCTTAGCTCTTCAAGAGACCCAGTACTTC. Its protein product is CASSLALQETQYF.

This clonotype was counted between two and nine times. The rearrangement uses TRBV19 and TRBJ1-1; 7 bases map to TRBD1. The germline V gene has CDR1 LNHDA and CDR2 SQIVND (reference sequence). This CDR3 spans 15 amino acids. Germline trimming cut 4 bases from V and 10 bases from J; bases unmatched to any gene: 15. The CDR3 bases are TGTGCCAGTAGTACAACACCGGGACAGCAGTTGATAGCTTTCTTT. Amino acid sequence: CASSTTPGQQLIAFF.

Comment on this clonotype: Without the conserved terminal phenylalanine or tryptophan, this CDR3 likely stems from a read error. V and J are TRBV6-5 and TRBJ2-6; D not resolved. CDR1 MNHEY and CDR2 SVGAGI come from the germline V gene. V was clipped by 5 bases and J by 0 bases, with 14 bases between them. The CDR3 contains 17 residues. Here the CDR3 reads CASSRTTSPSGANVLTS. CDR3 sequence (DNA): TGTGCCAGCAGTCGGACGACATCCCCCTCTGGGGCCAACGTCCTGACTTCC.

The table lists this clonotype with many counts. The chain couples TRBV7-2 to TRBJ1-2; unclear D gene. CDR3 size: 12 residues. Trimming pared 1 base from V and 5 bases from J, leaving 5 bases between. CDR1 is SGHTA and CDR2 is FQGNSA in the germline V gene. This CDR3 reads CASSLVGYGYTF. The CDR3 DNA reads as TGTGCCAGCAGCTTAGTAGGGTATGGCTACACCTTC.

V usage is TRBV11-3 and J usage is TRBJ1-5, with D unresolved. The CDR3 extends over 15 amino acids. The germline V gene has CDR1 SGHNT and CDR2 YENEEA. The germline V and J ends were trimmed by 0 bases and 4 bases, with 10 bases remaining between them. CDR3 in DNA: TGTGCCAGCAGCTTAGATGGCAGACAAAATCAGCCCCAGCATTTT. It translates to CASSLDGRQNQPQHF.

About this clonotype: One junction end disagrees with the germline gene, perhaps due to a read error. The chain joins TRBV6-5 to TRBJ1-3; no definite D call. CDR1 and CDR2 from the germline V gene are MNHEY and SVGAGI. CDR3 length equals 12 residues. The CDR3 reads CASSLGGNTMYF. CDR3 in DNA: TGTGCCAGCAGCTTAGGTGGAAACACCATGTATTTT.

This clonotype appeared many times. The V and J genes are TRBV7-7 and TRBJ2-2; no firm D call. The V gene's germline CDR1 is SSHAT and CDR2 FNYEAQ (reference sequence). The germline V and J ends were trimmed by 5 bases and 6 bases, with 10 bases remaining between them. The length of the CDR3 is 13 residues. The CDR3 loop reads CASSPIEAGELFF. The CDR3 bases are TGTGCCAGCAGCCCAATAGAGGCCGGGGAGCTGTTTTTT.

This clonotype showed up many times. The chain recombines TRBV9 with TRBJ1-1; 9 nucleotides match TRBD1. CDR3 length equals 16 residues. The V segment lost 3 bases and the J segment 6 bases; nucleotides outside the gene matches: 12. Germline CDR1 reads SGDLS; CDR2 reads YYNGEE. The CDR3 DNA reads as TGTGCCAGCAGCGAGAGGACAGGGGATCCGGGCCCTGAAGCTTTCTTT. This sequence encodes CASSERTGDPGPEAFF. Looking up the rest from reference TRBV9 and TRBJ1-1 gives the full variable domain: DSGVTQTPKHLITATGQRVTLRCSPRSGDLSVYWYQQSLDQGLQFLIQYYNGEERAKGNILERFSAQQFPDLHSELNLSSLELGDSALYFCASSERTGDPGPEAFFGQGTRLTVV.

This clonotype was counted a single time. The chain links TRBV5-1 to TRBJ1-2; D gene unclear. The germline CDR1 and CDR2 sequences are SGHRS and YFSETQ. The CDR3 consists of 13 residues. Trimming pared 6 bases from V and 0 bases from J, leaving 9 bases between. CDR3 amino acids: CASNEGANYGYTF. DNA of the CDR3: TGCGCCAGCAACGAGGGTGCTAACTATGGCTACACCTTC.

This clonotype showed up many times. V and J are TRBV30 and TRBJ1-5; 8 bases line up with TRBD1. V was pared by 5 bases and J by 3 bases, with 6 bases of the junction left unmatched. Germline CDR1 is GTSNPN and CDR2 is SVGIG (reference sequence). The CDR3 runs 14 residues. The CDR3 sequence is CAWGQGALNQPQHF. In DNA form, the CDR3 reads TGTGCCTGGGGCCAGGGGGCTCTCAATCAGCCCCAGCATTTT.

This clonotype was seen repeatedly, ten times or more. The genes are TRBV6-2 or TRBV6-3 and TRBJ2-3, with D possibly matching TRBD2 (5 bases). Trimming cost V 2 bases and J 6 bases, with 18 bases left between them. The CDR3 length is 16 residues. Per the germline V gene, CDR1 is MNHEY and CDR2 is SVGEGT. The CDR3 reads CASSYRIGGGFDTQYF. In DNA form, the CDR3 reads TGTGCCAGCAGTTACCGCATAGGAGGCGGTTTTGATACGCAGTATTTT.

V usage is TRBV18 and J usage is TRBJ2-6; 7 nucleotides line up with TRBD1. V lost 3 bases, J lost 0 bases, and 5 bases stayed unmatched. The CDR3 spans 17 residues. CDR1 and CDR2 from the germline V gene are KGHSH and LQKENI. As DNA, the CDR3 is TGTGCCAGCTCACCCAGGAACAGGGGCTCTGGGGCCAACGTCCTGACTTTC. It yields the protein CASSPRNRGSGANVLTF.

This clonotype was seen ten or more times. This chain links TRBV5-6 with TRBJ1-3; D not resolved. There are 15 residues in the CDR3. V was pared by 2 bases and J by 0 bases, with 9 bases between. Germline V gene data show CDR1 as SGHDT and CDR2 as YYEEEE. In DNA form, the CDR3 reads TGTGCCAGCAGCTTTGACTCGCGCTCTGGAAACACCATATATTTT. Translating it yields CASSFDSRSGNTIYF.

The table lists this clonotype with many counts. This chain joins TRBV6-1 and TRBJ2-7; either TRBD1 or TRBD2 may supply D (7 bases each). Germline V gene lookup returns CDR1 MNHNS and CDR2 SASEGT. This CDR3 is built from 16 residues. With 4 bases removed from V and 3 bases from J, the gap between germline ends came to 19 bases. The CDR3 is CASSGIATGRGYEQYF. Here the CDR3 DNA reads TGTGCCAGCAGTGGAATCGCGACAGGGAGGGGCTACGAGCAGTACTTC.

This clonotype has a count of ten or more. The chain employs TRBV4-3 and TRBJ2-2, with TRBD2 matching over 9 bases. After removal of 0 bases from V and 4 bases from J, the junction contained 12 bases not matched to a gene. The CDR3 totals 19 residues. CDR1 LGHNA and CDR2 YSLEER come from the germline V gene. CDR3 coding DNA: TGCGCCAGCAGCCAAGATGTAAATAGCGGGAGAAGGGGCACCGGGGAGCTGTTTTTT. Translated, it gives CASSQDVNSGRRGTGELFF.

The chain uses TRBV11-2 and TRBJ2-4, with D tentatively TRBD2 (6 bases). CDR3 size: 16 residues. The germline V gene encodes CDR1 SGHAT and CDR2 FQNNGV. The germline V and J ends were trimmed by 0 bases and 7 bases, with 16 bases remaining between them. The CDR3 loop is CASSLDGRGVGNIQYF. DNA of the CDR3: TGTGCCAGCAGCTTAGACGGGAGAGGGGTCGGGAACATTCAGTACTTC.